This T cell receptor (beta chain) was observed in a study of blood T cells in healthy people across ages. Turning to this clonotype: What it binds is unknown. The junction and the germline gene differ at one end; a read error may be behind it.

The CDR3 is 11 amino acids. The V gene's germline CDR1 is SGHDT and CDR2 YYEEEE. The study's findings and limits: A roughly linear fall in TCR beta diversity per million T cells was seen with increasing age. The unknown donor CMV status may have confounded expanded clonotype changes.

A second PCR of 7 to 11 cycles used a sample-barcoded 5' primer and a J-beta primer mix. TCRdb itself ran the 5' RACE reads through MiXCR, one entry per CDR3 protein. The data show 920,000 or so distinct CDR3 sequences, with roughly 45% seen just once and approximately 20% held by the top ten. This TCR came from a woman aged 55-69 years in good health. Sample: blood. This chain uses TRBV5-6 with TRBJ1-4; D is unresolved. The CDR3 DNA reads TGTGCCTGCAGCAGTAATGAAAAACTGTTTTTT. Translating it yields CACSSNEKLFF. The full variable domain, its missing parts supplied by reference TRBV5-6 and TRBJ1-4, is DAGVTQSPTHLIKTRGQQVTLRCSPKSGHDTVSWYQQALGQGPQFIFQYYEEEERQRGNFPDRFSGHQFPNYSSELNVNALLLGDSALYLCACSSNEKLFFGSGTQLSVL.